Below are 23 T cell receptor beta chains sequenced from a single sample in a study of T-cell reconstitution after alpha-beta-depleted transplantation in children. Preparation of the TCRbeta library was carried out with unique molecular identifiers. TCRdb re-called the PCR reads with MiXCR, one entry per CDR3 protein. The sample consists of about 260,000 distinct CDR3 sequences, around 10% of them appearing once. Sample: peripheral blood, taken 180 days after TCRalphabeta/CD19-depleted stem cell transplant. The receptors shown here come from a male patient aged 2-10 years who had a stem cell transplant for chronic granulomatous disease, so the T cells may come from the graft donor.

At least ten counts were recorded for this clonotype. This sequence joins TRBV7-2 and TRBJ2-5, with 7 bases matching TRBD2. This CDR3 is 17 amino acids long. The V and J ends lost 1 base and 1 base, in that order; junction bases with no gene match: 9. The germline gives CDR1 SGHTA, CDR2 FQGNSA. CDR3 protein: CASSLVALATIQETQYF. Written as DNA, the CDR3 is TGTGCCAGCAGCTTAGTGGCACTAGCGACCATCCAAGAGACCCAGTACTTC.

Comments on this clonotype: A much larger clone lies a single base off, so this may be a read error. The rearrangement links TRBV11-1 to TRBJ2-1; weak D call: TRBD2 (5 bases). Looked up from germline, CDR1 is SGHAT and CDR2 is FQDESV (reference sequence). This CDR3 has 17 amino acids. V was pared by 2 bases and J by 6 bases, with 20 bases between. The CDR3 here is CASSLPHGGMRANEQFF. The DNA of the CDR3 is TGTGCCAGCAGCTTACCGCATGGTGGAATGAGGGCCAATGAGCAGTTCTTC.

The chain has TRBV6-1 and TRBJ2-7; TRBD2 might be the D (6 bases). Germline V gene lookup returns CDR1 MNHNS and CDR2 SASEGT. The length of the CDR3 is 14 residues. V was shortened by 7 bases and J by 4 bases, with 17 bases between the two germline ends. CDR3 sequence reads: CASTPRRGGYEQYF. The CDR3 bases are TGTGCCAGCACCCCTCGGAGGGGAGGATACGAGCAGTACTTC.

As concerns this clonotype: Since a far larger clone is one base different, this is likely a read error. This chain uses TRBV12-3 or TRBV12-4 with TRBJ2-1; D is possibly TRBD2 (5 bases). This CDR3 comprises 12 residues. DNA of the CDR3: TGTGCCAGCAGTTTTGGAGGAAATGAGCAGCTCTTC. Translating it yields CASSFGGNEQLF.

This clonotype was counted ten times or more. This chain links TRBV6-4 with TRBJ2-3; D is ambiguous. Trimming removed 4 bases from V and 0 bases from J, with 8 bases in between. This CDR3 is built from 14 residues. Germline CDR1 and CDR2: MRHNA and SNTAGT. This chain's CDR3 is CASSAAASTDTQYF. CDR3 in DNA: TGTGCCAGCAGTGCCGCAGCTAGCACAGATACGCAGTATTTT.

This chain joins TRBV4-1 and TRBJ2-2; D remains unclear. V was shortened by 2 bases and J by 1 base, with 14 bases between the two germline ends. The CDR3 is made up of 17 amino acids. Germline CDR1 is MGHRA and CDR2 is YSYEKL. The CDR3 spells CASSQPDLWGNTGELFF. In nucleotides, the CDR3 is TGCGCCAGCAGCCAACCGGATTTATGGGGGAACACCGGGGAGCTGTTTTTT.

Many counts were recorded for this clonotype. CDR3 nucleotides: TGTGCCAGCGGGGACAGGGGGTCCAATGAGCAGTTCTTC. Its translation is CASGDRGSNEQFF. The V gene is TRBV28, the J gene TRBJ2-1; 11 bases are shared with TRBD1. CDR3 length: 13 amino acids. Germline V gives CDR1 MDHEN, CDR2 SYDVKM. The V gene end was trimmed by 8 bases and the J gene end by 6 bases; junction bases not matched to a gene: 3.

The sample holds many counts of this clonotype. The genes are TRBV12-3 or TRBV12-4 and TRBJ2-1; D could derive from TRBD1 or TRBD2 (5 bases each). The CDR3 is 14 amino acids. The V gene lost 7 bases and the J gene lost 0 bases, with 10 bases spanning the gap. The CDR3 protein is CASTPGSSYNEQFF. CDR3 bases: TGTGCCAGCACCCCAGGGAGCTCCTACAATGAGCAGTTCTTC.

This clonotype appeared many times. The J gene is TRBJ2-3, the V gene TRBV7-2; TRBD1 matches at 7 bases. Germline CDR1 is SGHTA and CDR2 is FQGNSA. The CDR3 contains 12 residues. V shed 5 bases, J shed 9 bases, and the junction held 5 bases outside the gene matches. CDR3 amino acids: CASSPGGYTQYF. Written as DNA, the CDR3 is TGTGCCAGCAGCCCAGGGGGTTACACGCAGTATTTT.

This clonotype was observed many times. The CDR3: CASSGHNTGELFF. The CDR3 region has the DNA TGTGCCAGCAGTGGGCACAACACCGGGGAGCTGTTTTTT. The chain uses TRBV6-4 and TRBJ2-2; no reliable D call. Germline V gene sequence: CDR1 MRHNA, CDR2 SNTAGT. Trimming removed 4 bases at V and 2 bases at J, with 5 bases between. The CDR3 sequence is 13 residues long.

This clonotype was counted many times. The chain combines TRBV6-5 with TRBJ2-7, with D possibly matching TRBD1 (5 bases). Germline V gene data show CDR1 as MNHEY and CDR2 as SVGAGI. V lost 4 bases and J lost 3, with 13 bases in between. The CDR3 is 14 residues long. Here the CDR3 reads CASSSLTDSYEQYF. In DNA form, the CDR3 reads TGTGCCAGCAGTTCCTTGACAGACAGCTACGAGCAGTACTTC.

This clonotype was observed at least ten times. The chain has TRBV3-1 and TRBJ2-2; D uncertain. V was shortened by 1 base and J by 1 base, with 10 bases between the two germline ends. The CDR3 is made up of 16 amino acids. Germline V gene data show CDR1 as LGHDT and CDR2 as YNNKEL (reference sequence). In nucleotides, the CDR3 is TGTGCCAGCAGCCAAGCCCTTCCAGGGAACACCGGGGAGCTGTTTTTT. It translates to CASSQALPGNTGELFF.

This clonotype was observed many times. J is TRBJ2-5 and V is TRBV7-9; possible D gene TRBD1, 5 bases. The V gene lost 2 bases and the J gene lost 2 bases, with 12 bases spanning the gap. CDR3 length: 15 residues. The germline V gene encodes CDR1 SEHNR and CDR2 FQNEAQ (reference sequence). CDR3 nucleotide sequence: TGTGCCAGCAGCTTAACAGGAAACCAACAAGAGACCCAGTACTTC. The encoded protein is CASSLTGNQQETQYF.

The table lists this clonotype with many counts. The chain is built from TRBV24-1 and TRBJ2-1; 7 nucleotides align to TRBD2. V gave up 9 bases and J gave up 4 bases; unmatched junction bases: 20. The germline CDR1 and CDR2 sequences are KGHDR and SFDVKD. This CDR3 is 18 amino acids long. CDR3 nucleotides: TGTGCCACCCTACCTTACCGGGAGCGGGAAGGCGTTTACAATGAGCAGTTCTTC. Protein: CATLPYREREGVYNEQFF.

This clonotype was observed at least ten times. J is TRBJ2-4 and V is TRBV20-1; possible D gene TRBD2, 6 bases. With 2 bases removed from V and 0 bases from J, the gap between germline ends came to 8 bases. Germline lookup yields CDR1 DFQATT and CDR2 SNEGSKA (reference sequence). The CDR3 loop spans 14 amino acids. The CDR3 loop reads CSARQGLAKNIQYF. The CDR3 DNA follows: TGCAGTGCTAGACAGGGACTAGCCAAAAACATTCAGTACTTC.

This clonotype was seen ten or more times. V and J are TRBV12-3 or TRBV12-4 and TRBJ1-6; D not certain. V lost 3 bases, J lost 7 bases, and 10 bases lay in between. The CDR3 has 14 amino acids. CDR3: CASSFRQENSPLHF. CDR3 nucleotide sequence: TGTGCCAGCAGTTTCAGGCAGGAAAATTCACCCCTCCACTTT.

This clonotype showed up many times. The V gene is TRBV5-1, the J gene TRBJ2-3; 7 bases fit TRBD1. J gave up 5 bases and V 5 bases, and 11 bases lay outside the gene matches. CDR3 size: 15 residues. Per the germline V gene, CDR1 is SGHRS and CDR2 is YFSETQ. CDR3 bases: TGCGCCAGCAGGACTTATGGACAGGCAATAGATACGCAGTATTTT. It yields the protein CASRTYGQAIDTQYF.

This clonotype was counted many times. This chain connects TRBV6-2 or TRBV6-3 to TRBJ2-1, with D possibly matching TRBD1 (6 bases). The CDR3 is made up of 15 amino acids. Trimming pared 5 bases from V and 8 bases from J, leaving 19 bases between. Per the germline V gene, CDR1 is MNHEY and CDR2 is SVGEGT. The CDR3 sequence is CASSTTSYRDDEQFF. In nucleotides, the CDR3 is TGTGCCAGCAGTACAACCTCCTACAGGGACGATGAGCAGTTCTTC.

This clonotype was seen repeatedly, ten times or more. The chain joins TRBV21-1 to TRBJ2-1; TRBD2, as called in the table, went unchecked against the DNA. TRBV21-1 has pseudogene status. The CDR3 consists of 14 residues. This CDR3 is CASSKVKLGNEQFF. Here the CDR3 DNA reads TGTGCCAGCAGCAAAGTCAAGCTAGGCAATGAGCAGTTCTTC.

This clonotype was found many times. The CDR3 sequence is CASSFSPSTRGYGYTF. The CDR3 DNA reads TGTGCCAGCAGTTTCTCCCCATCCACCCGCGGTTATGGCTACACCTTC. V and J are TRBV12-3 or TRBV12-4 and TRBJ1-2; no clear D. The CDR3 is 16 amino acids. The ends were cut back, 3 bases at V and 5 bases at J, with 19 bases in the middle.

This clonotype was observed at least ten times. This sequence joins TRBV7-2 and TRBJ2-3; 7 bases match TRBD1. Trimming at V came to 5 bases and at J to 7 bases, leaving 9 bases not matched to a gene. The CDR3 has 14 residues. The germline V gene has CDR1 SGHTA and CDR2 FQGNSA. CDR3 sequence: CASSPRQGPNTQYF. In DNA form, the CDR3 reads TGTGCCAGCAGCCCCCGACAGGGTCCAAATACGCAGTATTTT.

This clonotype was seen ten or more times. The rearrangement links TRBV20-1 to TRBJ2-3; unclear D gene. With 2 bases removed from V and 4 bases from J, the gap between germline ends came to 22 bases. The CDR3 loop spans 17 amino acids. Germline V CDR1 and CDR2: DFQATT, SNEGSKA (reference sequence). The CDR3 region has the DNA TGCAGTGCTAGACTCCCTAGGGTGGGTTTGGAGCCAGATACGCAGTATTTT. This encodes CSARLPRVGLEPDTQYF.

This clonotype was observed many times. This CDR3 reads CASSSSSAGIQYF. For the CDR3, the DNA is TGCGCCAGCAGCTCTAGTTCGGCGGGCATTCAGTACTTC. This chain connects TRBV5-1 to TRBJ2-4, with TRBD2 as a possible D gene (5 bases). The CDR3 sequence is 13 residues long. The germline V and J ends were trimmed by 3 bases and 9 bases, with 13 bases remaining between them. Germline CDR1 and CDR2: SGHRS and YFSETQ.